This TCR beta chain was sequenced for a study of T cells after somatic rescue of genetic block (dated by TCRdb to the early 2020s). About the investigation overall: The study assessed how robust, over the long term, a T-cell system was when the system had developed through somatic rescue of a genetic block in T-cell development.

The germline V gene (reference sequence) yields SEHNR for CDR1 and FQNEAQ for CDR2. The cysteine opens and the phenylalanine closes a CDR3 of 16 amino acids. Of all the DNA, just the CDR3 is kept, 48 bases in frame from base 1. The junction shows trimming of 5 bases on V and 4 bases on J, plus 19 bases between the germline ends. Libraries were prepared through the immunoSEQ multiplex PCR assay. Drawn from immuneACCESS, this table holds only the in-frame rearrangements with V and J called that TCRdb kept. Clones are partly lost; checked studies trace under half to an unresolved V gene and leave the rest unexplained. Counted in this sample were more than 12,000 clones; about 72% of them appeared once. The ten largest clones represent about 30% of the sample. Concerning this clone: The antigen it binds to is not known. Qualities for individual bases were not recorded, and no much larger clone is one base off.

This chain is built from TRBV7-9 and TRBJ2-3, with no reliable assignment of the D segment. Material for sequencing was peripheral blood mononuclear cells (PBMCs). The sequence derives from a man aged 18 to 30. The CDR3 reads as follows: CASSPTSMALSDTQYF. Read as DNA, the sequence is TGTGCCAGCAGCCCTACCTCCATGGCACTCTCAGATACGCAGTATTTT.